This T cell receptor beta chain was found in a study of T-cell reconstitution after alpha-beta-depleted transplantation in children. Germline lookup yields CDR1 SGHVS and CDR2 FQNEAQ. The CDR3 has 18 amino acids. The germline V and J ends were trimmed by 2 bases and 0 bases, with 20 bases remaining between them. Preparation of the TCRbeta library used unique molecular identifiers. TCRdb called the PCR reads again in MiXCR, with one record for every CDR3 protein. This sample has a few hundred thousand distinct CDR3 sequences; around 16% occur once, and the top ten carry 3.3%. The chain uses TRBV7-8 and TRBJ2-7; the D is unclear. The sample was PBMCs from the stem cell graft donor, taken from the stem cell graft. The TCR originated in a human donor who donated a stem cell graft to a child with acute lymphoblastic leukemia. The CDR3 region has the DNA TGTGCCAGCAGCTTATCCTGGGTCACGGCAGCCGACTCCTACGAGCAGTACTTC. Amino acids: CASSLSWVTAADSYEQYF.